A selection of T cell receptor beta chains follows, all from one sample in a study of T cells after yellow fever vaccination. TCRdb reprocessed the 5' RACE reads with MiXCR, giving one entry per CDR3 protein. Of just under 600,000 distinct CDR3 sequences listed, 13% are singletons. Sequencing used PBMCs, obtained on the day of the yellow fever booster vaccination. These receptors all stem from a man aged 30 to 39 who received the YFV17D yellow fever vaccine. Both conserved end residues are part of each CDR3. The order of the fields is V gene, J gene, clone size, D gene, CDR3 protein, CDR3 DNA. A D gene is named only where the DNA matches it firmly. Clone size is given for some rows only: seen once, a few or many times, or a class if the clone is expanded.

>TRBV20-1|TRBJ2-5|few|TRBD1
CSANTGEETQYF
TGCAGTGCTAATACAGGGGAAGAGACCCAGTACTTC
>TRBV5-1|TRBJ2-7|few|-
CASSSRGINTYEQYF
TGCGCCAGCAGCTCCCGGGGGATTAACACCTACGAGCAGTACTTC
>TRBV20-1|TRBJ2-7|many|TRBD2
CSAPVSGGLSYEQYF
TGCAGTGCCCCTGTTAGCGGGGGACTCTCCTACGAGCAGTACTTC
>TRBV18|TRBJ2-1|-|-
CASSHVTPDNEQFF
TGTGCCAGCTCACATGTGACACCCGACAATGAGCAGTTCTTC
>TRBV20-1|TRBJ2-3|-|-
CSARDWPPLSTDTQYF
TGCAGTGCTAGAGATTGGCCTCCACTTAGCACAGATACGCAGTATTTT
>TRBV12-3/TRBV12-4|TRBJ2-7|-|TRBD2
CASSPGGGGKRYEQYF
TGTGCCAGCAGTCCCGGCGGGGGAGGGAAAAGGTACGAGCAGTACTTC
>TRBV30|TRBJ1-2|-|TRBD1
CAWWTGNGYTF
TGTGCCTGGTGGACAGGCAATGGCTACACCTTC
>TRBV4-1|TRBJ2-7|-|-
CASSQDERASYEQYF
TGCGCCAGCAGCCAAGACGAGAGGGCCTCCTACGAGCAGTACTTC
>TRBV9|TRBJ2-7|-|TRBD2
CASSEGSGSPYEQYF
TGTGCCAGCAGCGAAGGTAGCGGGAGTCCCTACGAGCAGTACTTC
>TRBV23-1|TRBJ2-7|-|-
CASSWRAGGTHEQYF
TGCGCCAGCAGTTGGAGGGCCGGGGGTACCCACGAGCAGTACTTC
>TRBV12-3/TRBV12-4|TRBJ2-5|few|-
CASSFWGQETQYF
TGTGCCAGCAGTTTCTGGGGGCAAGAGACCCAGTACTTC
>TRBV2|TRBJ2-7|-|-
CASTPDPHSYEQYF
TGTGCCAGCACACCAGACCCCCACTCCTACGAGCAGTACTTC
>TRBV11-2|TRBJ2-5|-|-
CASSLPLWGGVETQYF
TGTGCCAGCAGCCTCCCCTTGTGGGGGGGCGTAGAGACCCAGTACTTC
>TRBV25-1|TRBJ2-1|few|TRBD1
CASSQTRSDRGTYNEQFF
TGTGCCAGCAGTCAAACCCGCTCGGACAGGGGTACCTACAATGAGCAGTTCTTC
>TRBV20-1|TRBJ1-6|few|TRBD1
CSARDREDSPLHF
TGCAGTGCTAGGGACAGGGAGGATTCACCCCTCCACTTT
>TRBV6-1|TRBJ2-7|-|-
CASINLDNSYEQYF
TGTGCCAGCATCAACCTGGACAACTCCTACGAGCAGTACTTC
>TRBV29-1|TRBJ2-1|few|-
CSVESPRETSGDEQFF
TGCAGCGTTGAGTCTCCGCGAGAAACCTCAGGGGATGAGCAGTTCTTC
>TRBV7-8|TRBJ2-7|few|-
CASSLEGLSPYEQYF
TGTGCCAGCAGCTTAGAAGGATTATCACCCTACGAGCAGTACTTC
>TRBV12-3/TRBV12-4|TRBJ2-1|-|-
CASRVINEQFF
TGTGCCAGTAGAGTCATCAATGAGCAGTTCTTC
>TRBV5-1|TRBJ2-7|-|-
CACSLVGAESYEQYF
TGCGCCTGCAGCTTGGTAGGGGCGGAATCCTACGAGCAGTACTTC
>TRBV9|TRBJ2-1|once|TRBD1
CASSVPGTVSGDEQFF
TGTGCCAGCAGCGTTCCTGGGACAGTAAGTGGTGATGAGCAGTTCTTC
>TRBV2|TRBJ2-7|-|-
CASSEEAVGEQYF
TGTGCCAGCAGTGAAGAGGCCGTGGGAGAGCAGTACTTC
>TRBV27|TRBJ2-1|-|TRBD2
CASSSLAGLAYNEQFF
TGTGCCAGCAGTTCCTTAGCGGGACTAGCGTACAATGAGCAGTTCTTC
>TRBV20-1|TRBJ2-7|few|-
CSVPSANEQYF
TGCAGTGTACCGTCTGCCAACGAGCAGTACTTC
>TRBV20-1|TRBJ2-7|-|-
CSALPGQGRSGRSEQYF
TGCAGTGCCCTTCCGGGACAGGGTCGGAGCGGGAGGAGCGAGCAGTACTTC
>TRBV27|TRBJ2-1|-|TRBD2
CASSFGLAAPSYNEQFF
TGTGCCAGCAGTTTCGGACTAGCGGCCCCCTCCTACAATGAGCAGTTCTTC
>TRBV3-1|TRBJ2-4|-|-
CASSQDVQGGNIQYF
TGTGCCAGCAGCCAAGACGTTCAGGGTGGAAACATTCAGTACTTC
>TRBV7-2|TRBJ2-7|few|TRBD1
CASSLETLQGQGQYF
TGTGCCAGCAGCTTAGAGACTCTGCAAGGACAGGGGCAGTACTTC
>TRBV12-3/TRBV12-4|TRBJ1-5|many|-
CASSLSQGQPQHF
TGTGCCAGCAGTTTATCTCAGGGTCAGCCCCAGCATTTT
>TRBV20-1|TRBJ2-3|many|TRBD2
CSASRAAGGGDTQYF
TGCAGTGCTAGCCGGGCAGCGGGAGGAGGGGATACGCAGTATTTT
>TRBV5-5|TRBJ2-3|-|TRBD2
CASTFRLAGGGTDTQYF
TGTGCCAGCACCTTCCGCCTAGCGGGAGGTGGCACAGATACGCAGTATTTT
>TRBV20-1|TRBJ2-1|-|TRBD2
CSANSGREYEQFF
TGCAGTGCGAATAGCGGGAGGGAGTATGAGCAGTTCTTC
>TRBV12-3/TRBV12-4|TRBJ2-6|-|-
CASQGPAGPFSGANVLTF
TGTGCCAGCCAGGGACCGGCGGGACCCTTCTCTGGGGCCAACGTCCTGACTTTC
>TRBV6-5|TRBJ1-2|few|-
CASSYVRAYGYTF
TGTGCCAGCAGTTACGTCAGGGCCTATGGCTACACCTTC
>TRBV20-1|TRBJ2-7|-|TRBD1
CSASRVGTGPPQYF
TGCAGTGCTAGTAGGGTCGGGACAGGACCGCCGCAGTACTTC
>TRBV7-2|TRBJ2-1|many|-
CASSLAGGLWDEQFF
TGTGCCAGCAGCTTAGCAGGGGGTCTGTGGGATGAGCAGTTCTTC
>TRBV6-2/TRBV6-3|TRBJ2-2|few|TRBD1
CASRPGGPGELFF
TGTGCCAGCAGACCAGGGGGCCCCGGGGAGCTGTTTTTT
>TRBV30|TRBJ2-1|-|-
CAWTGGGGYNEQFF
TGTGCCTGGACAGGGGGAGGCGGGTACAATGAGCAGTTCTTC
>TRBV30|TRBJ2-3|-|-
CAWTSVGTDTQYF
TGTGCCTGGACGTCCGTGGGCACAGATACGCAGTATTTT
>TRBV20-1|TRBJ2-7|few|TRBD2
CSAGPSGTTYEQYF
TGCAGTGCTGGACCTAGCGGAACAACCTACGAGCAGTACTTC
>TRBV7-3|TRBJ2-2|-|-
CASSRISTGELFF
TGTGCCAGCAGCAGGATTTCAACCGGGGAGCTGTTTTTT
>TRBV6-1|TRBJ2-5|few|TRBD2
CASSAVSSGHPQETQYF
TGTGCCAGCAGTGCAGTTTCTAGCGGACACCCCCAAGAGACCCAGTACTTC
>TRBV18|TRBJ2-7|-|TRBD1
CASSPPGQILYEQYF
TGTGCCAGCTCACCCCCGGGACAGATACTTTACGAGCAGTACTTC
>TRBV7-7|TRBJ1-2|-|-
CASSLALDSYGYTF
TGTGCTAGCAGCTTAGCCCTTGACAGCTATGGCTACACCTTC
>TRBV5-6|TRBJ2-1|few|-
CASSLARVAVNEQFF
TGTGCCAGCAGCTTGGCCAGGGTTGCTGTGAATGAGCAGTTCTTC
>TRBV4-3|TRBJ2-3|few|TRBD2
CASSPGSGRSDTQYF
TGCGCCAGCAGTCCTGGTAGCGGGAGGTCAGATACGCAGTATTTT
>TRBV12-3/TRBV12-4|TRBJ2-3|many|-
CASSLWNTDTQYF
TGTGCCAGCAGTTTGTGGAACACAGATACGCAGTATTTT
>TRBV7-8|TRBJ1-4|-|-
CASSLSGTNEKLFF
TGTGCCAGCAGCTTATCGGGGACCAATGAAAAACTGTTTTTT